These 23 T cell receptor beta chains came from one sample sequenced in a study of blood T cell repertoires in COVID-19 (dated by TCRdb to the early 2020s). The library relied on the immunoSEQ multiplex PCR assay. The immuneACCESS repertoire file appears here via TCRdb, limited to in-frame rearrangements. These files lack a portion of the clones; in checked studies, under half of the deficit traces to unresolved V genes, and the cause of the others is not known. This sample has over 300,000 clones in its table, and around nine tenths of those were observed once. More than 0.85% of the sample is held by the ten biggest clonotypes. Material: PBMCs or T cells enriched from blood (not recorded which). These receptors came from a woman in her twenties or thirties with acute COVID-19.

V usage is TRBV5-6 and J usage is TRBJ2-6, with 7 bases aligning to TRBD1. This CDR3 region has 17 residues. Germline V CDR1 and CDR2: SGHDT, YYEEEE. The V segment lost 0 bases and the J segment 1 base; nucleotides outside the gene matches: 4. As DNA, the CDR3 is TGTGCCAGCAGCTTGGTAGGCAGGGGGTCTGGGGCCAACGTCCTGACTTTC. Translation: CASSLVGRGSGANVLTF.

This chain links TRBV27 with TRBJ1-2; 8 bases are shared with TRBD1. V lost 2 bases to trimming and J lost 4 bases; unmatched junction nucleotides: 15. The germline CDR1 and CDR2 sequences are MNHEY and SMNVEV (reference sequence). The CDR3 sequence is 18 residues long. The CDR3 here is CASSLLSLTGQGLYGYTF. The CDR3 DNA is TGTGCCAGCAGTTTACTATCCCTGACCGGACAGGGCCTCTATGGCTACACCTTC.

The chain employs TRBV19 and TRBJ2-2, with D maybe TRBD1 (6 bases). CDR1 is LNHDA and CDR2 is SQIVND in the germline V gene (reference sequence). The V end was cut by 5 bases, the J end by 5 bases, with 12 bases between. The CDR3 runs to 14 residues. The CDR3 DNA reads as TGTGCCAGTAGTGAGGGACATCTGACCGGGGAGCTGTTTTTT. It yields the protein CASSEGHLTGELFF.

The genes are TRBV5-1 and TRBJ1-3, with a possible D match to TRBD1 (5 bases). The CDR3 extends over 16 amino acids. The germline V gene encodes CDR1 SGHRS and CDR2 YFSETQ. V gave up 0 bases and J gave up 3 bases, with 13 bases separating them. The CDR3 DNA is TGCGCCAGCAGCTTGGGGGGAACAGGCGATGGAAACACCATATATTTT. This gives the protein CASSLGGTGDGNTIYF.

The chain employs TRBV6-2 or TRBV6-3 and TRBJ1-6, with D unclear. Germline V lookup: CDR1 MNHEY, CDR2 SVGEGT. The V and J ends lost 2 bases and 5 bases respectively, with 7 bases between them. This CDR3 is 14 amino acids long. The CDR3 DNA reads TGTGCCAGCAGTTACACGGGGAATAATTCACCCCTCCACTTT. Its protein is CASSYTGNNSPLHF.

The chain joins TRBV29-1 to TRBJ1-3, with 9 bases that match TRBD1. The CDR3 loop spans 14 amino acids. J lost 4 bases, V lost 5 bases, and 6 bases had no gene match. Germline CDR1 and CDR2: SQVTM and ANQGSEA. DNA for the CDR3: TGCAGCGTTATCGGGACAGGGATCGGAAACACCATATATTTT. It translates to CSVIGTGIGNTIYF.

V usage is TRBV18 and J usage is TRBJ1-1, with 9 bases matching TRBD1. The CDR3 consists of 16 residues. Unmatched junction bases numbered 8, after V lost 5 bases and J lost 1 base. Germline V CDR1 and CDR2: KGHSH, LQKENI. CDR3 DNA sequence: TGTGCCAGCTCAATAGTACAGGGGGCCCAGAACACTGAAGCTTTCTTT. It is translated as CASSIVQGAQNTEAFF.

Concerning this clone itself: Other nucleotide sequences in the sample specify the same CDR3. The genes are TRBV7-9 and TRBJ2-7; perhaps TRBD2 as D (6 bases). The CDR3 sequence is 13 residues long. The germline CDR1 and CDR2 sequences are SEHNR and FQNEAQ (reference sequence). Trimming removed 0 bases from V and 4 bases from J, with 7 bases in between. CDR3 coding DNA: TGTGCCAGCAGCTTAGCGGGGGGATACGAGCAGTACTTC. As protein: CASSLAGGYEQYF.

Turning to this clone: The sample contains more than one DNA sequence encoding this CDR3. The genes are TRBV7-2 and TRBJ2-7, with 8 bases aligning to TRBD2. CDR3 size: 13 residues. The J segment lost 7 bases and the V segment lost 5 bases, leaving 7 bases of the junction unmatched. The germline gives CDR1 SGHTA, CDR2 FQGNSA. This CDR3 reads CASSPTGGGEQYF. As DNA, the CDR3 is TGTGCCAGCAGCCCGACTGGCGGGGGGGAGCAGTACTTC.

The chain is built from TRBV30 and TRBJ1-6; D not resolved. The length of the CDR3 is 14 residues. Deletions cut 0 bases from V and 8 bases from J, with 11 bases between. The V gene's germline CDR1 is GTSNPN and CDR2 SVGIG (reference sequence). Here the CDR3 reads CAWSVTGNDSPLHF. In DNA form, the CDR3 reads TGTGCCTGGAGTGTGACCGGGAATGATTCACCCCTCCACTTT.

CDR3 loop: CASSLYTGTEAFF. CDR3 coding DNA: TGCGCCAGCAGCTTGTATACCGGCACTGAAGCTTTCTTT. This chain uses TRBV5-1 with TRBJ1-1; no clear D gene. Trimming shortened V by 1 base and J by 4 bases, and 8 bases separated the two germline ends. Germline CDR1 and CDR2: SGHRS and YFSETQ. The CDR3 totals 13 residues.

The CDR3 here is CASSQEFSGGTDTQYF. The CDR3 DNA sequence: TGTGCCAGCAGCCAAGAGTTTAGCGGGGGCACAGATACGCAGTATTTT. The chain carries TRBV3-1 (or the pseudogene TRBV3-2) and TRBJ2-3; 8 nucleotides agree with TRBD2. The CDR3 is 16 residues long. V gave up 0 bases and J gave up 1 base; unmatched junction bases: 3. Germline loops: CDR1 LGHDT, CDR2 YNNKEL (reference sequence).

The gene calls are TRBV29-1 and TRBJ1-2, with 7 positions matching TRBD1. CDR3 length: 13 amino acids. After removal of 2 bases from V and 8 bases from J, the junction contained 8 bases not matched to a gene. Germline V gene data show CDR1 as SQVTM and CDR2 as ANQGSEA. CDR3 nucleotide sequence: TGCAGCGTTGAAAGAGGGGGCGGATACGGCTACACCTTC. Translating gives CSVERGGGYGYTF.

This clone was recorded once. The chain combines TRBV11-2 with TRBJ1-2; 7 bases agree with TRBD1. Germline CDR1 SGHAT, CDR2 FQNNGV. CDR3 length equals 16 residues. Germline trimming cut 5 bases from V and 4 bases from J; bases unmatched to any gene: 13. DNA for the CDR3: TGTGCCAGCAGCCCCGAGACAGGGAGCTTTGCCTATGGCTACACCTTC. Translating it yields CASSPETGSFAYGYTF.

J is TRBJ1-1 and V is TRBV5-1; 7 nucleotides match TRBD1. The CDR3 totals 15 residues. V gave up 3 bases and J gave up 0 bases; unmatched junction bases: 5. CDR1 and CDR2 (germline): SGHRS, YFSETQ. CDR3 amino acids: CASSWGTGVNTEAFF. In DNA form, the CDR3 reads TGCGCCAGCAGCTGGGGAACAGGGGTGAACACTGAAGCTTTCTTT.

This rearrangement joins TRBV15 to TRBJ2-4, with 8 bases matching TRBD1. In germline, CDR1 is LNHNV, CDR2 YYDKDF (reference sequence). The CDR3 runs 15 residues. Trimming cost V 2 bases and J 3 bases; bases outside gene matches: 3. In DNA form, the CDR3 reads TGTGCCACCAGCAGACTGGACAGGGTCAAAAACATTCAGTACTTC. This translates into CATSRLDRVKNIQYF. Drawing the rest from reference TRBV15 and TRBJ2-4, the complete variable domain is DAMVIQNPRYQVTQFGKPVTLSCSQTLNHNVMYWYQQKSSQAPKLLFHYYDKDFNNEADTPDNFQSRRPNTSFCFLDIRSPGLGDTAMYLCATSRLDRVKNIQYFGAGTRLSVL.

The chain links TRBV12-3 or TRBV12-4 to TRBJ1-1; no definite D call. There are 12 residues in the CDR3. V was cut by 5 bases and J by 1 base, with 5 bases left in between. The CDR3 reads CASSPQNTEAFF. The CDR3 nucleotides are TGTGCCAGCAGTCCCCAGAACACTGAAGCTTTCTTT.

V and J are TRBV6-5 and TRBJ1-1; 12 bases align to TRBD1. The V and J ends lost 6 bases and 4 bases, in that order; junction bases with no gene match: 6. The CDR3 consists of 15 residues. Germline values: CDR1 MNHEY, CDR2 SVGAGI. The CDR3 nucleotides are TGTGCCAGCAGCGGGACAGGGGGCTTTGGCACTGAAGCTTTCTTT. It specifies CASSGTGGFGTEAFF.

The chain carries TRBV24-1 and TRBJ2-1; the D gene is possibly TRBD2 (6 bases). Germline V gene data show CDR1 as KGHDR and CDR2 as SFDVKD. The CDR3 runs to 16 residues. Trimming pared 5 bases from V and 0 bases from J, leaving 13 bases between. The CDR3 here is CATSAAGGFSYNEQFF. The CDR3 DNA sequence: TGTGCCACCAGTGCCGCCGGGGGATTCTCCTACAATGAGCAGTTCTTC.

The CDR3 sequence is CASSLAGGGNSPLHF. The CDR3 nucleotides are TGTGCCAGCAGCTTAGCAGGGGGTGGTAATTCACCCCTCCACTTT. The chain couples TRBV7-8 to TRBJ1-6, with D possibly TRBD1 on 6 matching bases. V was cut by 0 bases and J by 6 bases, with 9 bases left in between. The CDR3 length is 15 residues. CDR1 is SGHVS, CDR2 FQNEAQ, per germline.

The CDR3 is CASSRDSSYGYTF. For the CDR3, the DNA is TGTGCCAGCAGTCGGGATTCTAGCTATGGCTACACCTTC. The V call is TRBV7-2, the J call TRBJ1-2; D is unresolved. The V and J ends lost 6 bases and 4 bases respectively, with 12 bases between them. This CDR3 comprises 13 residues. CDR1 and CDR2 from the germline V gene are SGHTA and FQGNSA.

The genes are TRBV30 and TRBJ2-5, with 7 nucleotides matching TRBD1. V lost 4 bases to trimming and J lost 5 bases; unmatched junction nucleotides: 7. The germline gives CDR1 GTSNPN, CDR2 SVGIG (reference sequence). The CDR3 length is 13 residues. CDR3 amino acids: CAWTGTVPETQYF. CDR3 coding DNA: TGTGCCTGGACTGGGACAGTCCCGGAGACCCAGTACTTC.

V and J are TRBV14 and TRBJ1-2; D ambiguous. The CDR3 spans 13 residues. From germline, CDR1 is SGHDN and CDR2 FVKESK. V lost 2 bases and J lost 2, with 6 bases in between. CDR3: CASSQLANYGYTF. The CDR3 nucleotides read TGTGCCAGCAGCCAACTAGCAAACTATGGCTACACCTTC. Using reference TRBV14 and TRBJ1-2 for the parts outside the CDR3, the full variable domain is EAGVTQFPSHSVIEKGQTVTLRCDPISGHDNLYWYRRVMGKEIKFLLHFVKESKQDESGMPNNRFLAERTGGTYSTLKVQPAELEDSGVYFCASSQLANYGYTFGSGTRLTVV.